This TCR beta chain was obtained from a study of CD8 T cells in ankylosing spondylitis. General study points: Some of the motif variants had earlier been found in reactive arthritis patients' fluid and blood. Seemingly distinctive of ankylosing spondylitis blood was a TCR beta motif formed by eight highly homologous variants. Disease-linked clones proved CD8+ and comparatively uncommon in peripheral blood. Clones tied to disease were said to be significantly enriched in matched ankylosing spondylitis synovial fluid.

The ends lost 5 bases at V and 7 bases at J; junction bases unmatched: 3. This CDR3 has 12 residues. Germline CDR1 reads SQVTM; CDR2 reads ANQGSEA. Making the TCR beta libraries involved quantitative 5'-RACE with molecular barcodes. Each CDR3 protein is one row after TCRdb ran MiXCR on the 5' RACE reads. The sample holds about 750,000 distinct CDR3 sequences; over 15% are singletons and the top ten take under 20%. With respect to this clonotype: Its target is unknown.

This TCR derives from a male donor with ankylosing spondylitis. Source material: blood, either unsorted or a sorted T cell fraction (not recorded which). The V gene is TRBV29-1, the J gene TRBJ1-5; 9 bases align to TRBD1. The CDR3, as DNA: TGCAGCGTTCAGACAGGGGGGCAGCCCCAGCATTTT. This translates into CSVQTGGQPQHF.